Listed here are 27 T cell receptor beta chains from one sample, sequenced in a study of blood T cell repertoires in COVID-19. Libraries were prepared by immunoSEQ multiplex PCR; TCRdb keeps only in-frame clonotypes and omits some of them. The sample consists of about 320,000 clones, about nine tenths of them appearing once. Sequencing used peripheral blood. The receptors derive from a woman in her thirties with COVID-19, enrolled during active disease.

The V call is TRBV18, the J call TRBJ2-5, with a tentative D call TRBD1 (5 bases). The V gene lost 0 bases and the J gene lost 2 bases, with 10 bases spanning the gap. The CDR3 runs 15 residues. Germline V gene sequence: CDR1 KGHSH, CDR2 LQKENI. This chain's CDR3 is CASSPPPTDQETQYF. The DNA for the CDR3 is TGTGCCAGCTCACCACCGCCGACAGATCAAGAGACCCAGTACTTC.

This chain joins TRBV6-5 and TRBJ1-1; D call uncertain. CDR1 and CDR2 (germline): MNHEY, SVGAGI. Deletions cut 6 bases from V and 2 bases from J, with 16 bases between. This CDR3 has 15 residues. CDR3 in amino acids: CASSRSGFLNTEAFF. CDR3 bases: TGTGCCAGCAGCCGATCAGGATTTTTAAACACTGAAGCTTTCTTT.

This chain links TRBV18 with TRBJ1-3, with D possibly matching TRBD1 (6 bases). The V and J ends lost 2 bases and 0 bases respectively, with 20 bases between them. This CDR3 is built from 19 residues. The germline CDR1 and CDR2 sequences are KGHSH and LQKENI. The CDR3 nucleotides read TGTGCCAGCTCACCAAGTCTGACAGGATTAAAGAGCTCTGGAAACACCATATATTTT. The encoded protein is CASSPSLTGLKSSGNTIYF. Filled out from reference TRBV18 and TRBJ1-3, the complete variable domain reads NAGVMQNPRHLVRRRGQEARLRCSPMKGHSHVYWYRQLPEEGLKFMVYLQKENIIDESGMPKERFSAEFPKEGPSILRIQQVVRGDSAAYFCASSPSLTGLKSSGNTIYFGEGSWLTVV.

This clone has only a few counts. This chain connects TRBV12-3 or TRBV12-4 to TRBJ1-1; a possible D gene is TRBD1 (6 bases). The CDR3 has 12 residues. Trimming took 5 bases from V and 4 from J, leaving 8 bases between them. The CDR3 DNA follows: TGTGCCAGCAGTGACAGGCTCACTGAAGCTTTCTTT. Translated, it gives CASSDRLTEAFF.

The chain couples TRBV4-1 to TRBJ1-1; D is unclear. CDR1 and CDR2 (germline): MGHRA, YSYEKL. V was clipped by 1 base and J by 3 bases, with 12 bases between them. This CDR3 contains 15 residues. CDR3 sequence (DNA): TGCGCCAGCAGCCAAGTCCGGGGAGGAGACACTGAAGCTTTCTTT. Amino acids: CASSQVRGGDTEAFF.

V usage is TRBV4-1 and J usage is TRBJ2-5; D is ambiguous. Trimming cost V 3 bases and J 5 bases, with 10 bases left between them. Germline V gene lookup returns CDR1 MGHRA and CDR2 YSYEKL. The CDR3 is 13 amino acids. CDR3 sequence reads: CASSHDEEETQYF. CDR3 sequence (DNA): TGCGCCAGCAGCCATGATGAAGAGGAGACCCAGTACTTC.

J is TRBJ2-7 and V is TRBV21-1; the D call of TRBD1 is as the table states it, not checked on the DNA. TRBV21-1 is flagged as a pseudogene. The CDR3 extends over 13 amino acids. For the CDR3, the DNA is TGTGCCAGCAGCGTACGCACAGGGGATGAGCAGTACTTC. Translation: CASSVRTGDEQYF.

The CDR3 nucleotides read TGTGCCAGCAGTGAACGGACAGGGGCCGCTGAAGCTTTCTTT. This sequence encodes CASSERTGAAEAFF. The rearrangement links TRBV6-1 to TRBJ1-1; TRBD1 aligns across 9 bases. The CDR3 is 14 amino acids. Germline values: CDR1 MNHNS, CDR2 SASEGT. J gave up 6 bases and V 2 bases, and 4 bases lay outside the gene matches.

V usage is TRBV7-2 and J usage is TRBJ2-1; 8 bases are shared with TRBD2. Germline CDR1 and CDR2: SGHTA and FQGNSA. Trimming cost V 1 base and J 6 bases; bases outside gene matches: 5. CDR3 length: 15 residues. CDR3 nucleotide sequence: TGTGCCAGCAGCTTAGGACTAGCGCGAACCAATGAGCAGTTCTTC. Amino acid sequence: CASSLGLARTNEQFF. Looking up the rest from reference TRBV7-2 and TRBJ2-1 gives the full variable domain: GAGVSQSPSNKVTEKGKDVELRCDPISGHTALYWYRQSLGQGLEFLIYFQGNSAPDKSGLPSDRFSAERTGGSVSTLTIQRTQQEDSAVYLCASSLGLARTNEQFFGPGTRLTVL.

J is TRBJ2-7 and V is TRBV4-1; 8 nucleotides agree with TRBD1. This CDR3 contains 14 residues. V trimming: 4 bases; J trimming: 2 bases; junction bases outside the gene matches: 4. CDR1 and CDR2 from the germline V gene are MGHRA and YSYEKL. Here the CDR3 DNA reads TGCGCCAGCAGCCCAAGGACAGGGCCCTACGAGCAGTACTTC. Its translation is CASSPRTGPYEQYF.

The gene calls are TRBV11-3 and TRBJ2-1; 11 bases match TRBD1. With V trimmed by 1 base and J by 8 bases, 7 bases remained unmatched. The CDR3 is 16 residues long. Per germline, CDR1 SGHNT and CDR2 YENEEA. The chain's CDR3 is CASSLGDRGRVDEQFF. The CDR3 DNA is TGTGCCAGCAGCTTAGGGGACAGGGGGAGGGTGGATGAGCAGTTCTTC.

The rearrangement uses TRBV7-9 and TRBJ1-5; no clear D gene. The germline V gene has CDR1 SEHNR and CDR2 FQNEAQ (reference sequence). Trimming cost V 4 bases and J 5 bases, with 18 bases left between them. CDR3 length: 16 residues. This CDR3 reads CASSSGGEGRDQPQHF. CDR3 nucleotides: TGTGCCAGCAGCTCCGGCGGGGAGGGCCGGGATCAGCCCCAGCATTTT.

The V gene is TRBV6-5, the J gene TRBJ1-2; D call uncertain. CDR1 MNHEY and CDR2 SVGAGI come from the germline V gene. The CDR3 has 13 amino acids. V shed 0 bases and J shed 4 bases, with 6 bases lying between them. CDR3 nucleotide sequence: TGTGCCAGCAGTTACTCGTTCAGCTATGGCTACACCTTC. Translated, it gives CASSYSFSYGYTF.

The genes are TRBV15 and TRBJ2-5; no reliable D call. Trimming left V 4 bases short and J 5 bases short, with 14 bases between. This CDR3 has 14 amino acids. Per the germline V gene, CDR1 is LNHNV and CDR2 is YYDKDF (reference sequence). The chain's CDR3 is CATSNTRGPETQYF. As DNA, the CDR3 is TGTGCCACCAGCAACACTCGTGGGCCGGAGACCCAGTACTTC.

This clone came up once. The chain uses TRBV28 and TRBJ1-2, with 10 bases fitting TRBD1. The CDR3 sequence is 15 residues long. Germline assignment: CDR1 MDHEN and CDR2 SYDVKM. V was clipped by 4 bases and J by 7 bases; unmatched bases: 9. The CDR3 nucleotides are TGTGCCAGCAGTTCACCCGGGACAGGGGTAACTGGCTACACCTTC. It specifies CASSSPGTGVTGYTF.

The CDR3 here is CAISQTGDYGYTF. In DNA, the CDR3 is TGTGCCATCAGCCAGACAGGGGACTATGGCTACACCTTC. V and J are TRBV10-3 and TRBJ1-2, with 8 bases lining up with TRBD1. V lost 6 bases, J lost 3 bases, and 3 bases stayed unmatched. This CDR3 has 13 amino acids. Germline V gene sequence: CDR1 ENHRY, CDR2 SYGVKD.

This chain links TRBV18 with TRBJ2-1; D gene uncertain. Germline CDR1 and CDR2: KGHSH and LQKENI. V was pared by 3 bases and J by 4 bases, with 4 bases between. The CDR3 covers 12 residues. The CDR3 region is CASSPAYNEQFF. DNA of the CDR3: TGTGCCAGCTCACCGGCATACAATGAGCAGTTCTTC.

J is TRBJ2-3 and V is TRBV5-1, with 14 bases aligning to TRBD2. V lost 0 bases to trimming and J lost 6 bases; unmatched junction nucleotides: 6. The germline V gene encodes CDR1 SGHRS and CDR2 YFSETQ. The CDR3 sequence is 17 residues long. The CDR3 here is CASSLEGLAGAGDTQYF. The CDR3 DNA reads TGCGCCAGCAGCTTGGAGGGACTAGCGGGGGCCGGGGATACGCAGTATTTT.

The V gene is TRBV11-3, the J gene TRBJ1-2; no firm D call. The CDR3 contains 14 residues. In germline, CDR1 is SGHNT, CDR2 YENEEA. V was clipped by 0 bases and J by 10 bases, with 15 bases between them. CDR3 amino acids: CASSLDQRGSDYTF. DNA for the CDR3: TGTGCCAGCAGCTTAGATCAGCGGGGTTCGGACTACACCTTC.

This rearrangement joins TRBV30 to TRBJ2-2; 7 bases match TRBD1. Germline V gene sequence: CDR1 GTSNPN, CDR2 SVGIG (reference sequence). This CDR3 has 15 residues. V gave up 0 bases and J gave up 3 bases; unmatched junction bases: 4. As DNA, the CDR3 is TGTGCCTGGAGTGTAGGGCAGGGGGACACCGGGGAGCTGTTTTTT. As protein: CAWSVGQGDTGELFF.

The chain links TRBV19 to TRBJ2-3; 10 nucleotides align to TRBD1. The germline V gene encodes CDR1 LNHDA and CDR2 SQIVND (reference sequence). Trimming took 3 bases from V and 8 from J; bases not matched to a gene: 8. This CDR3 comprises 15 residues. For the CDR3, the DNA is TGTGCCAGTAGTATTGGGGGACAGGGGTTTGGTACGCAGTATTTT. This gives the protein CASSIGGQGFGTQYF.

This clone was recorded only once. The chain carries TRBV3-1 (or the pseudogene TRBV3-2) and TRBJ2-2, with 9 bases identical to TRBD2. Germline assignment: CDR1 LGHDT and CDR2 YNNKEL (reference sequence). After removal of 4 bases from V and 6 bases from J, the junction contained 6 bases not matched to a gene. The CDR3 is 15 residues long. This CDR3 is CASSLQGLAPGELFF. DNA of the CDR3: TGTGCCAGCAGCCTCCAGGGACTAGCCCCCGGGGAGCTGTTTTTT.

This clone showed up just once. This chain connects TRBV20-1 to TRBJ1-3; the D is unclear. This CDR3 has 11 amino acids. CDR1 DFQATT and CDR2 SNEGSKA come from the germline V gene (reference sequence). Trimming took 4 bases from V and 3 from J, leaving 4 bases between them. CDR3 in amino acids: CSATVGNTIYF. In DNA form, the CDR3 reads TGCAGTGCTACGGTTGGAAACACCATATATTTT.

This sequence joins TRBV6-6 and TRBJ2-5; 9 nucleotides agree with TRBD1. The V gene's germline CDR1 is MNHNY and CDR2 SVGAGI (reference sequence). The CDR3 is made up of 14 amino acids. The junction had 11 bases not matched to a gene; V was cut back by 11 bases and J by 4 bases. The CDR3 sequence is CAVQPGQGGETQYF. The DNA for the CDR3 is TGTGCCGTACAACCGGGACAGGGAGGAGAGACCCAGTACTTC.

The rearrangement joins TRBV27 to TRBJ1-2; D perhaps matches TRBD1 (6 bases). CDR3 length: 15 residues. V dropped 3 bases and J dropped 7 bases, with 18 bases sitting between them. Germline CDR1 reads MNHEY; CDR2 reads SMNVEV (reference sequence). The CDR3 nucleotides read TGTGCCAGCAGTTTTTCGCGGGGGCTAAGTGGTGGCTACACCTTC. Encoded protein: CASSFSRGLSGGYTF.

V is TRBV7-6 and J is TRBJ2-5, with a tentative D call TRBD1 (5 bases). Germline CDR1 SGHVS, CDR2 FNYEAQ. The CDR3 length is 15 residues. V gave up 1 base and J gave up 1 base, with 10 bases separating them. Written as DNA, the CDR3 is TGTGCCAGCAGCTTAGTGTGGACAAGCCAAGAGACCCAGTACTTC. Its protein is CASSLVWTSQETQYF. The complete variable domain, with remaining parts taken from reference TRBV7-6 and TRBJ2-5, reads GAGVSQSPRYKVTKRGQDVALRCDPISGHVSLYWYRQALGQGPEFLTYFNYEAQQDKSGLPNDRFSAERPEGSISTLTIQRTEQRDSAMYRCASSLVWTSQETQYFGPGTRLLVL.

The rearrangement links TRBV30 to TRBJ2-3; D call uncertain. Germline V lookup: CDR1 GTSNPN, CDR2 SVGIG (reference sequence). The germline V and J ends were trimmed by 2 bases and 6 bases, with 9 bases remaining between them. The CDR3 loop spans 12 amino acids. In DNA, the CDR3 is TGTGCCTGGAGTCGCGTATCGGATACGCAGTATTTT. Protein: CAWSRVSDTQYF.